This entry lists 30 T cell receptor beta chains sequenced from one sample in a study of blood T cell repertoires in COVID-19. Generated by immunoSEQ multiplex PCR, the TCRdb table keeps only in-frame clones and is missing some. The data contain over 350,000 clones, approximately 87% of them singletons. The sequencing sample was made of PBMCs or T cells enriched from blood (not recorded which). Receptor source: a woman between 50 and 59 years old who had recovered from COVID-19.

The J gene is TRBJ2-7, the V gene TRBV2, with D tentatively TRBD1 (6 bases). The CDR3 sequence is 19 residues long. Germline loops: CDR1 SNHLY, CDR2 FYNNEI. V was cut by 6 bases and J by 5 bases, with 32 bases left in between. The DNA for the CDR3 is TGTGCCAGCAGCATCTTGGCCGGGACAAAGCCTTTCGTTATCCACGAGCAGTACTTC. As protein: CASSILAGTKPFVIHEQYF.

This chain links TRBV19 with TRBJ1-5; no clear D gene. V lost 7 bases, J lost 4 bases, and 11 bases lay in between. The CDR3 totals 13 residues. The V gene's germline CDR1 is LNHDA and CDR2 SQIVND (reference sequence). Written as DNA, the CDR3 is TGTGCCAGTACCCCAAGGAGTAATCAGCCCCAGCATTTT. Translation: CASTPRSNQPQHF.

The chain recombines TRBV28 with TRBJ2-7; TRBD1 might be the D (5 bases). Trimming left V 7 bases short and J 2 bases short, with 15 bases between. Per germline, CDR1 MDHEN and CDR2 SYDVKM. The CDR3 extends over 14 amino acids. The CDR3 is CASTQWGRAYEQYF. DNA for the CDR3: TGTGCCAGCACCCAATGGGGCAGGGCCTACGAGCAGTACTTC.

This clone appeared once. J is TRBJ2-7 and V is TRBV3-1 (or the pseudogene TRBV3-2); no reliable D call. The germline gives CDR1 LGHDT, CDR2 YNNKEL (reference sequence). Trimming took off 1 base at V and 0 bases at J, with 7 bases between the two ends. This CDR3 contains 14 residues. CDR3 DNA sequence: TGTGCCAGCAGCCAAGTCAAATCCTCCTACGAGCAGTACTTC. Protein: CASSQVKSSYEQYF.

The chain has TRBV6-5 and TRBJ2-5, with D hard to call. Germline V gives CDR1 MNHEY, CDR2 SVGAGI. V was pared by 6 bases and J by 7 bases, with 18 bases between. This CDR3 region has 14 residues. CDR3: CASRVGELSLTQYF. The CDR3 DNA reads TGTGCCAGCAGGGTAGGAGAATTAAGCTTGACCCAGTACTTC.

Only one count was recorded for this clone. This chain links TRBV7-9 with TRBJ2-1, with 10 bases fitting TRBD1. V shed 1 base and J 7 bases; nucleotides not matched to a gene: 4. CDR3 length: 15 amino acids. Per the germline V gene, CDR1 is SEHNR and CDR2 is FQNEAQ (reference sequence). For the CDR3, the DNA is TGTGCCAGCAGCTTAGTAGGGACAGGGGATAATGAGCAGTTCTTC. Residues: CASSLVGTGDNEQFF.

The CDR3 loop is CASSLYRDRGHEQYF. The CDR3 nucleotides read TGCGCCAGCAGCTTGTACCGGGACAGGGGCCACGAGCAGTACTTC. The V call is TRBV5-1, the J call TRBJ2-7; 10 bases are a match to TRBD1. J gave up 5 bases and V 1 base, and 6 bases lay outside the gene matches. CDR3 length: 15 residues. Germline CDR1 SGHRS, CDR2 YFSETQ.

This sequence joins TRBV5-5 and TRBJ1-1; a weak D match, TRBD1 (6 bases). The CDR3 length is 16 residues. CDR1 is SGHKS, CDR2 YYEKEE, per germline (reference sequence). Trimming removed 4 bases from V and 5 bases from J, with 21 bases in between. The CDR3 here is CASSGGGSASRTEAFF. The CDR3 nucleotides read TGTGCCAGCAGCGGCGGGGGCTCTGCCTCGAGGACTGAAGCTTTCTTT. Filled out from reference TRBV5-5 and TRBJ1-1, the complete variable domain reads DAGVTQSPTHLIKTRGQQVTLRCSPISGHKSVSWYQQVLGQGPQFIFQYYEKEERGRGNFPDRFSARQFPNYSSELNVNALLLGDSALYLCASSGGGSASRTEAFFGQGTRLTVV.

The chain joins TRBV19 to TRBJ1-3; tentatively, D is TRBD1 (6 bases). Germline V gene lookup returns CDR1 LNHDA and CDR2 SQIVND (reference sequence). The V gene lost 9 bases and the J gene lost 4 bases, with 13 bases spanning the gap. There are 13 residues in the CDR3. The CDR3 spells CASRPGTGNTIYF. The CDR3 region has the DNA TGTGCCAGCCGCCCGGGGACAGGAAACACCATATATTTT.

The chain links TRBV19 to TRBJ1-1; TRBD1 matches 10 bases. Germline V gene sequence: CDR1 LNHDA, CDR2 SQIVND (reference sequence). The CDR3 runs 16 residues. V was clipped by 5 bases and J by 7 bases; unmatched bases: 13. CDR3 nucleotides: TGTGCCAGTAGTCTTGACCCCCGGGACAGGGGACATGAAGCTTTCTTT. Translation: CASSLDPRDRGHEAFF.

The chain is built from TRBV2 and TRBJ1-5; 8 positions match TRBD1. J lost 5 bases, V lost 7 bases, and 7 bases had no gene match. Germline V CDR1 and CDR2: SNHLY, FYNNEI. CDR3 size: 14 residues. The CDR3 reads CASKGQGRDQPQHF. The CDR3 DNA sequence: TGTGCCAGCAAAGGACAGGGACGGGATCAGCCCCAGCATTTT.

The gene calls are TRBV7-3 and TRBJ1-6; D is uncertain. CDR1 is SGHTA, CDR2 FQGTGA, per germline. CDR3 length equals 13 residues. V dropped 4 bases and J dropped 9 bases, with 10 bases sitting between them. The CDR3 region is CASSSASGSPLHF. The CDR3 bases are TGTGCCAGCAGCTCGGCCTCGGGTTCACCCCTCCACTTT.

V is TRBV27 and J is TRBJ1-3; 9 bases line up with TRBD1. J lost 0 bases, V lost 6 bases, and 9 bases had no gene match. The germline CDR1 and CDR2 sequences are MNHEY and SMNVEV (reference sequence). The CDR3 is made up of 17 amino acids. The CDR3 here is CASRAGTGFISGNTIYF. The CDR3 DNA sequence: TGTGCCAGCAGGGCCGGGACAGGGTTCATCTCTGGAAACACCATATATTTT.

This sequence joins TRBV4-2 and TRBJ1-2; 10 nucleotides agree with TRBD1. The trim removed 3 bases at V and 6 bases at J, leaving 1 base unmatched. Germline CDR1 LGHNA, CDR2 YNFKEQ. This CDR3 has 13 residues. CDR3 DNA sequence: TGTGCCAGCAGCCACGGGACAGGGGATGGCTACACCTTC. As protein: CASSHGTGDGYTF.

The rearrangement joins TRBV27 to TRBJ1-4, with a tentative D call TRBD1 (5 bases). The CDR3 runs 15 residues. V was shortened by 6 bases and J by 3 bases, with 14 bases between the two germline ends. Germline V CDR1 and CDR2: MNHEY, SMNVEV (reference sequence). The CDR3, as DNA: TGTGCCAGCAGCCCCCAGGGCTTTTCTAATGAAAAACTGTTTTTT. Its translation is CASSPQGFSNEKLFF.

About this clone: Other DNA sequences in the sample encode the same CDR3. V gene TRBV5-1 combines with J gene TRBJ1-4, with 8 nucleotides matching TRBD1. The junction had 2 bases not matched to a gene; V was cut back by 4 bases and J by 0 bases. Looked up from germline, CDR1 is SGHRS and CDR2 is YFSETQ. The CDR3 has 15 residues. As DNA, the CDR3 is TGCGCCAGCAGCCGGACAGGGACAACTAATGAAAAACTGTTTTTT. This sequence encodes CASSRTGTTNEKLFF.

This sequence joins TRBV5-1 and TRBJ2-1; 7 nucleotides agree with TRBD1. Germline CDR1 reads SGHRS; CDR2 reads YFSETQ. Trimming cost V 4 bases and J 4 bases; bases outside gene matches: 5. This CDR3 is 14 amino acids long. The CDR3 nucleotides are TGCGCCAGCAGCATCCTGACAGGGTACAATGAGCAGTTCTTC. Translation: CASSILTGYNEQFF.

This chain connects TRBV12-3 or TRBV12-4 to TRBJ2-7; TRBD1 agrees at 7 bases. V lost 6 bases to trimming and J lost 7 bases; unmatched junction nucleotides: 6. The CDR3 has 12 residues. The CDR3 nucleotides are TGTGCCAGCAGCTACAGGGGATTTGAGCAGTACTTC. Its protein is CASSYRGFEQYF.

This sequence joins TRBV28 and TRBJ1-5, with D maybe TRBD1 (5 bases). Trimming shortened V by 3 bases and J by 3 bases, and 12 bases separated the two germline ends. CDR1 and CDR2 from the germline V gene are MDHEN and SYDVKM. There are 15 residues in the CDR3. The CDR3 sequence: CASSFPPGLNQPQHF. The CDR3 DNA follows: TGTGCCAGCAGTTTCCCCCCGGGACTCAATCAGCCCCAGCATTTT.

On this clone: The junction departs from germline at one end; a sequencing error may be responsible. This chain joins TRBV7-7 and TRBJ1-1, with D perhaps matching TRBD1 (6 bases). This CDR3 has 15 residues. Germline values: CDR1 SSHAT, CDR2 FNYEAQ (reference sequence). The CDR3 here is CASSPLTGFAAEAFF. CDR3 bases: TGTGCTAGCAGCCCTCTGACAGGTTTTGCCGCCGAAGCTTTCTTT.

This sequence joins TRBV7-8 and TRBJ1-2; 7 bases are a match to TRBD1. The germline gives CDR1 SGHVS, CDR2 FQNEAQ. The V and J ends lost 5 bases and 4 bases, in that order; junction bases with no gene match: 4. This CDR3 contains 13 residues. The CDR3 loop reads CASSVGTVYGYTF. DNA for the CDR3: TGTGCCAGCAGCGTGGGGACAGTCTATGGCTACACCTTC.

The chain couples TRBV7-9 to TRBJ2-4; D is uncertain. The CDR3 spans 12 residues. Deletions cut 1 base from V and 6 bases from J, with 4 bases between. Germline V gives CDR1 SEHNR, CDR2 FQNEAQ (reference sequence). The DNA for the CDR3 is TGTGCCAGCAGCTTAGGAGGAAACATTCAGTACTTC. This sequence encodes CASSLGGNIQYF.

The chain employs TRBV11-3 and TRBJ1-6, with D maybe TRBD1 (6 bases). V was pared by 5 bases and J by 7 bases, with 9 bases between. There are 13 residues in the CDR3. Germline V gene lookup returns CDR1 SGHNT and CDR2 YENEEA. The CDR3 region has the DNA TGTGCCAGCAGCCCAGGGGTAAATTCACCCCTCCACTTT. The encoded protein is CASSPGVNSPLHF.

The chain uses TRBV29-1 and TRBJ2-6, with 8 positions matching TRBD2. The germline V gene has CDR1 SQVTM and CDR2 ANQGSEA. Trimming at V came to 4 bases and at J to 4 bases, leaving 3 bases not matched to a gene. This CDR3 contains 14 residues. Here the CDR3 reads CSVGGGPGANVLTF. CDR3 DNA sequence: TGCAGCGTTGGCGGGGGGCCCGGGGCCAACGTCCTGACTTTC.

This clone has only one observation. The V and J genes are TRBV2 and TRBJ1-1, with D possibly being TRBD1 (5 bases). The length of the CDR3 is 17 residues. Trimming stripped 3 bases from V and 0 bases from J, with 17 bases between. Germline V gene sequence: CDR1 SNHLY, CDR2 FYNNEI. CDR3 residues: CASSEMGRVPMNTEAFF. CDR3 nucleotides: TGTGCCAGCAGTGAGATGGGCAGGGTCCCCATGAACACTGAAGCTTTCTTT.

This chain links TRBV18 with TRBJ1-1; tentatively, D is TRBD1 (6 bases). The CDR3 covers 15 residues. Germline V gene data show CDR1 as KGHSH and CDR2 as LQKENI. V was clipped by 8 bases and J by 3 bases, with 19 bases between them. CDR3 residues: CASTKARGADTEAFF. CDR3 nucleotide sequence: TGTGCCAGCACAAAGGCCAGGGGTGCGGACACTGAAGCTTTCTTT.

J is TRBJ1-6 and V is TRBV27; D is uncertain. Germline assignment: CDR1 MNHEY and CDR2 SMNVEV (reference sequence). V lost 2 bases and J lost 5, with 13 bases in between. The CDR3 loop spans 16 amino acids. The CDR3, as DNA: TGTGCCAGCAGTTTAGCCCTCGGGGTCAATAATTCACCCCTCCACTTT. The encoded protein is CASSLALGVNNSPLHF.

The chain recombines TRBV19 with TRBJ1-4; D might be TRBD1 (6 bases). The CDR3 has 16 amino acids. Germline CDR1 reads LNHDA; CDR2 reads SQIVND (reference sequence). V lost 8 bases and J lost 0, with 16 bases in between. This CDR3 is CASASGELSTNEKLFF. The CDR3 nucleotides are TGTGCCAGTGCCTCAGGGGAACTATCAACTAATGAAAAACTGTTTTTT.

As DNA, the CDR3 is TGTGCCAGCAGACCCGGCGGGAGCTCTGGAAACACCATATATTTT. It encodes CASRPGGSSGNTIYF. This rearrangement joins TRBV7-2 to TRBJ1-3; D gene ambiguous. This CDR3 has 15 residues. The germline V gene encodes CDR1 SGHTA and CDR2 FQGNSA. Trimming removed 6 bases from V and 0 bases from J, with 12 bases in between.

CDR3 in amino acids: CATIGQGGTEAFF. As DNA, the CDR3 is TGTGCCACTATCGGACAGGGGGGGACTGAAGCTTTCTTT. The chain carries TRBV6-5 and TRBJ1-1, with 10 bases fitting TRBD1. The ends lost 10 bases at V and 5 bases at J; junction bases unmatched: 7. This CDR3 contains 13 residues. The V gene's germline CDR1 is MNHEY and CDR2 SVGAGI.